This T cell receptor (beta chain) was captured by sequencing in a study of blood T cell repertoires in COVID-19. Across the study: Italy, Spain and the United States were the sources of the convalescent and acute COVID-19 samples. T cells, B-cell-depleted T cells, or PBMCs provided the cDNA or gDNA that served as material.

While infection was still active, Seattle patients were enrolled and then followed longitudinally. Looked up from germline, CDR1 is SEHNR and CDR2 is FQNEAQ (reference sequence). Unmatched junction bases numbered 5, after V lost 2 bases and J lost 9 bases. The CDR3 has 13 amino acids. Study processing details: Nucleated cell number was recorded as an estimate derived from reference gene primer amplification. The table came from immunoSEQ multiplex PCR; TCRdb's copy has only in-frame clones and leaves some out. D and trimming come from the DNA, and the V and J calls and clone size come from that table. This sample has about 170,000 clones, with over 80% found just once. This clone came up a few times.

This sequence joins TRBV7-9 and TRBJ2-7; 9 nucleotides line up with TRBD1. The specimen was peripheral blood. The clonotype comes from a man aged 25-45 years with COVID-19, enrolled during active disease. CDR3 residues: CASSLLGTGMQYF. CDR3 bases: TGTGCCAGCAGCTTATTAGGGACAGGGATGCAGTACTTC.